This T cell receptor (beta chain) stems from a study of shared clonotypes between healthy human individuals. Only in-frame clones appear in the TCRdb table, and some are missing; sequencing was by immunoSEQ multiplex PCR. The data contain a few million clones, over 85% of them singletons. Germline CDR1 MNHEY, CDR2 SMNVEV (reference sequence). Trimming removed 5 bases at V and 2 bases at J, with 16 bases between. This CDR3 contains 16 residues. The chain employs TRBV27 and TRBJ1-5, with a tentative D call TRBD1 (5 bases). The sequencing sample was made of naive CD4+ T cells sorted from blood. Subset noted: CD45RA+ positively selected. This receptor was taken from a man between 18 and 35 years old in good health. The CDR3 nucleotides are TGTGCCAGCAGTGGGACCTCTAGACGGGGCAATCAGCCCCAGCATTTT. Its protein is CASSGTSRRGNQPQHF.